This is a list of T cell receptor beta chains from one sample in a study of blood T cells in healthy people across ages. TCRdb fed the 5' RACE reads into MiXCR, producing one record per CDR3 protein. The repertoire holds some 760,000 distinct CDR3 sequences, with 25% as singletons. These same records also appear under a second study, on T cells of mothers and their children.

The sequencing input was blood. Source of these receptors: a boy between 10 and 17 years old in good health. Each CDR3 is given with its conserved first and last residue. A D gene is named only where the DNA matches it firmly. Rows may omit the clone size; those that give it use once, few, many or a size class.

.,TRBJ1-2,TRBV9,TRBD1,CASSVETGSHYGYTF,TGTGCCAGCAGCGTAGAGACAGGGAGTCATTATGGCTACACCTTC
many,TRBJ2-5,TRBV7-9,TRBD2,CASSTLAGQETQYF,TGTGCCAGCAGCACACTAGCGGGACAAGAGACCCAGTACTTC
few,TRBJ2-1,TRBV12-5,.,CASVRRSNEQFF,TGTGCTAGTGTGCGTAGGTCCAATGAGCAGTTCTTC
.,TRBJ2-1,TRBV5-1,TRBD2,CASSLVGTSDEQFF,TGCGCCAGCAGCTTGGTCGGGACTAGTGATGAGCAGTTCTTC
.,TRBJ1-6,TRBV7-2,TRBD1,CASSSFNRGPKNNSPLHF,TGTGCCAGCAGCTCCTTCAACAGGGGCCCTAAAAATAATTCACCCCTCCACTTT
few,TRBJ2-3,TRBV3-1,TRBD2,CASSQELGREVFPDTQYF,TGTGCCAGCAGCCAAGAGCTTGGTCGGGAGGTATTTCCAGATACGCAGTATTTT
.,TRBJ2-7,TRBV28,.,CASSWGGPNEQYF,TGTGCCAGCAGTTGGGGAGGTCCCAACGAGCAGTACTTC
.,TRBJ2-7,TRBV28,TRBD2,CASSLAGEVDEQYF,TGTGCCAGCAGTTTAGCGGGAGAGGTGGACGAGCAGTACTTC
.,TRBJ2-2,TRBV20-1,TRBD2,CSARAGLAPTLTGELFF,TGCAGTGCTAGAGCGGGACTAGCGCCAACCTTGACCGGGGAGCTGTTTTTT
.,TRBJ1-2,TRBV4-1,.,CASTSWEQNYGYTF,TGCGCCAGCACCAGTTGGGAACAGAACTATGGCTACACCTTC
.,TRBJ2-7,TRBV15,.,CATSRDRRLGEQYF,TGTGCCACCAGCAGAGACCGGAGGTTGGGCGAGCAGTACTTC
.,TRBJ2-3,TRBV29-1,.,CSVEGGALTDTQYF,TGCAGCGTTGAGGGCGGGGCCCTCACAGATACGCAGTATTTT
.,TRBJ2-5,TRBV7-9,.,CASSSWDHKSTQYF,TGTGCCAGCAGCTCATGGGACCACAAGAGTACCCAGTACTTC
.,TRBJ1-2,TRBV6-5,.,CASRRQGLNYGYTF,TGTGCCAGCAGACGTCAGGGGCTCAACTATGGCTACACCTTC
.,TRBJ2-5,TRBV7-2,.,CASSLTRGKETQYF,TGTGCCAGCAGCCTGACCCGGGGAAAAGAGACCCAGTACTTC
.,TRBJ1-5,TRBV7-2,.,CASSLEPVPNQPQHF,TGTGCCAGCAGCTTAGAACCAGTTCCCAATCAGCCCCAGCATTTT
few,TRBJ2-7,TRBV3-1,.,CASSGGREQYF,TGTGCCAGCAGCGGGGGCCGGGAGCAGTACTTC
.,TRBJ2-7,TRBV12-3/TRBV12-4,TRBD2,CASSLGPGLAGGSSYEQYF,TGTGCCAGCAGTTTAGGGCCGGGACTAGCGGGAGGGAGCTCCTACGAGCAGTACTTC
.,TRBJ2-3,TRBV29-1,.,CSDLGDTQYF,TGCAGCGATCTGGGGGATACGCAGTATTTT
few,TRBJ2-6,TRBV20-1,.,CSARDPRADRSNVLTF,TGCAGTGCTAGAGATCCGAGGGCAGACCGTTCCAACGTCCTGACTTTC
.,TRBJ2-7,TRBV29-1,.,CSVQKASYEQYF,TGCAGCGTCCAAAAGGCGTCCTACGAGCAGTACTTC
.,TRBJ2-3,TRBV7-2,TRBD2,CASSSSGSRYF,TGTGCCAGCAGCTCTAGCGGGAGTCGGTATTTT
few,TRBJ2-1,TRBV7-6,.,CASSSLAGGLEQFF,TGTGCCAGCAGCTCCCTGGCCGGGGGCCTTGAGCAGTTCTTC
.,TRBJ2-5,TRBV7-3,TRBD2,CASSRTSGGKETQYF,TGTGCCAGCAGCCGGACTAGCGGGGGGAAAGAGACCCAGTACTTC
few,TRBJ2-7,TRBV20-1,TRBD1,CSARDQDRRTYEQYF,TGCAGTGCTAGAGATCAGGACAGGAGGACCTACGAGCAGTACTTC
few,TRBJ2-3,TRBV6-5,TRBD2,CASSYEGLAGTDTQYF,TGTGCCAGCAGTTACGAGGGACTAGCGGGCACAGATACGCAGTATTTT
.,TRBJ2-3,TRBV3-1,TRBD2,CASNQDYSGGYTDTQYF,TGTGCCAGCAACCAAGATTATAGCGGGGGGTACACAGATACGCAGTATTTT
few,TRBJ2-5,TRBV20-1,TRBD2,CSAKKGTSGGGEQYF,TGCAGTGCTAAGAAAGGGACTAGCGGAGGGGGGGAGCAGTACTTC
few,TRBJ2-5,TRBV18,.,CASSPTDETQYF,TGTGCCAGCTCACCGACCGACGAGACCCAGTACTTC
few,TRBJ2-1,TRBV7-9,.,CASAGLNNEQFF,TGTGCCAGCGCGGGTTTAAACAATGAGCAGTTCTTC
few,TRBJ2-3,TRBV6-5,TRBD2,CASNRGGLDTQYF,TGTGCCAGCAATCGGGGGGGGCTAGATACACAGTATTTT
few,TRBJ1-2,TRBV29-1,.,CSVDPGNHYGYTF,TGCAGCGTTGATCCGGGGAATCACTATGGCTACACCTTC
few,TRBJ1-5,TRBV7-3,TRBD1,CASSNRDRVLPRHSPSNQPQHF,TGTGCCAGCAGCAACCGGGACAGGGTCTTGCCCAGACATTCTCCTAGCAATCAGCCCCAGCATTTT
few,TRBJ2-1,TRBV29-1,.,CSVETGKASYNEQFF,TGCAGCGTTGAGACGGGGAAGGCCTCCTACAATGAGCAGTTCTTC
few,TRBJ1-2,TRBV6-2/TRBV6-3,.,CASSYAGTYYGYTF,TGTGCCAGCAGTTACGCGGGGACGTACTATGGCTACACCTTC
few,TRBJ2-1,TRBV7-2,.,CASSFFRGYEQFF,TGTGCCAGCAGCTTTTTTAGGGGTTATGAGCAGTTCTTC
few,TRBJ2-7,TRBV6-5,TRBD2,CASSWGLAEEQYF,TGTGCCAGCAGTTGGGGACTAGCCGAAGAGCAGTACTTC
few,TRBJ1-4,TRBV10-3,TRBD1,CAIGQGSAEKLFF,TGTGCCATCGGACAGGGAAGCGCTGAAAAACTGTTTTTT
few,TRBJ2-5,TRBV20-1,TRBD2,CSARDRTSGAQETQYF,TGCAGTGCTAGAGATCGAACTAGCGGGGCTCAAGAGACCCAGTACTTC
.,TRBJ2-5,TRBV11-3,.,CASSLDGYQGTQYF,TGTGCCAGCAGCTTAGATGGGTACCAAGGGACCCAGTACTTC
few,TRBJ2-7,TRBV28,.,CASSSRTILVEQYF,TGTGCCAGCAGTTCCCGGACGATCCTGGTCGAGCAGTACTTC
few,TRBJ2-1,TRBV20-1,.,CSARGPLSYNEQFF,TGCAGTGCTAGAGGTCCTCTCTCCTACAATGAGCAGTTCTTC
few,TRBJ2-5,TRBV7-9,.,CASSHTDQETQYF,TGTGCCAGCAGCCACACCGATCAAGAGACCCAGTACTTC
.,TRBJ2-3,TRBV6-2/TRBV6-3,TRBD1,CASSYRGRDTQYF,TGTGCCAGCAGTTACAGGGGGCGGGATACGCAGTATTTT
.,TRBJ2-1,TRBV20-1,.,CSARDREQATYNEQFF,TGCAGTGCTAGAGATCGGGAGCAGGCTACCTACAATGAGCAGTTCTTC
once,TRBJ2-6,TRBV13,TRBD2,CASSLVAGSAGTNVLTF,TGTGCCAGCAGCTTAGTAGCGGGGAGCGCTGGGACCAACGTCCTGACTTTC
few,TRBJ1-1,TRBV20-1,TRBD1,CSAGFSNRGLNTEAFF,TGCAGTGCTGGATTTTCGAACAGGGGCCTGAACACTGAAGCTTTCTTT
.,TRBJ2-5,TRBV10-3,.,CAISGSRIQETQYF,TGTGCCATCAGTGGGTCACGGATCCAAGAGACCCAGTACTTC
.,TRBJ2-3,TRBV9,.,CASSATRTDTQYF,TGTGCCAGCAGTGCCACTAGGACAGATACGCAGTATTTT
.,TRBJ1-1,TRBV4-1,.,CASSQLRNRYTEAFF,TGCGCCAGCAGCCAGCTAAGAAACAGGTACACTGAAGCTTTCTTT
.,TRBJ2-1,TRBV25-1,.,CASSEIGGPCNEQFF,TGTGCCAGCAGTGAAATCGGAGGGCCCTGCAATGAGCAGTTCTTC
few,TRBJ1-5,TRBV29-1,.,CSVTEGFSGQPQHF,TGCAGCGTCACTGAGGGGTTTTCGGGTCAGCCCCAGCATTTT